This T cell receptor beta chain derives from a study of radiotherapy plus CTLA-4 blockade in lung cancer. Overall study context: Across the patients, objective responses occurred in approximately 19%, and disease control in roughly 31%. Findings and limits, study-wide: Early shifts in blood T cell clones, with interferon-beta, reportedly predicted response best. There was expansion of tumor-derived TCR clones in blood after radiotherapy plus ipilimumab.

Focal radiation plus CTLA-4 blockade with ipilimumab was given to patients with chemo-refractory metastatic non-small-cell lung cancer. This CDR3 comprises 14 residues. V shed 7 bases and J 3 bases; nucleotides not matched to a gene: 8. CDR1 and CDR2 (germline): MNHEY, SMNVEV (reference sequence). Comments on this clone: The antigen remains undetermined.

The assay was immunoSEQ multiplex PCR, and TCRdb's table has in-frame clones only and misses some. Altogether fewer than 70,000 clones are present, 70% to 85% being singletons, with the ten largest covering 8% to 10%. Sequences were derived from peripheral blood, sampled from a patient treated with radiotherapy plus ipilimumab. The TCR originated in a human donor with non-small cell lung cancer who had a complete response to radiotherapy plus ipilimumab. The chain combines TRBV27 with TRBJ1-2; 7 nucleotides align to TRBD1. The chain's CDR3 is CASKGPGQYYGYTF. The CDR3, as DNA: TGTGCCAGCAAAGGACCGGGACAGTACTATGGCTACACCTTC.